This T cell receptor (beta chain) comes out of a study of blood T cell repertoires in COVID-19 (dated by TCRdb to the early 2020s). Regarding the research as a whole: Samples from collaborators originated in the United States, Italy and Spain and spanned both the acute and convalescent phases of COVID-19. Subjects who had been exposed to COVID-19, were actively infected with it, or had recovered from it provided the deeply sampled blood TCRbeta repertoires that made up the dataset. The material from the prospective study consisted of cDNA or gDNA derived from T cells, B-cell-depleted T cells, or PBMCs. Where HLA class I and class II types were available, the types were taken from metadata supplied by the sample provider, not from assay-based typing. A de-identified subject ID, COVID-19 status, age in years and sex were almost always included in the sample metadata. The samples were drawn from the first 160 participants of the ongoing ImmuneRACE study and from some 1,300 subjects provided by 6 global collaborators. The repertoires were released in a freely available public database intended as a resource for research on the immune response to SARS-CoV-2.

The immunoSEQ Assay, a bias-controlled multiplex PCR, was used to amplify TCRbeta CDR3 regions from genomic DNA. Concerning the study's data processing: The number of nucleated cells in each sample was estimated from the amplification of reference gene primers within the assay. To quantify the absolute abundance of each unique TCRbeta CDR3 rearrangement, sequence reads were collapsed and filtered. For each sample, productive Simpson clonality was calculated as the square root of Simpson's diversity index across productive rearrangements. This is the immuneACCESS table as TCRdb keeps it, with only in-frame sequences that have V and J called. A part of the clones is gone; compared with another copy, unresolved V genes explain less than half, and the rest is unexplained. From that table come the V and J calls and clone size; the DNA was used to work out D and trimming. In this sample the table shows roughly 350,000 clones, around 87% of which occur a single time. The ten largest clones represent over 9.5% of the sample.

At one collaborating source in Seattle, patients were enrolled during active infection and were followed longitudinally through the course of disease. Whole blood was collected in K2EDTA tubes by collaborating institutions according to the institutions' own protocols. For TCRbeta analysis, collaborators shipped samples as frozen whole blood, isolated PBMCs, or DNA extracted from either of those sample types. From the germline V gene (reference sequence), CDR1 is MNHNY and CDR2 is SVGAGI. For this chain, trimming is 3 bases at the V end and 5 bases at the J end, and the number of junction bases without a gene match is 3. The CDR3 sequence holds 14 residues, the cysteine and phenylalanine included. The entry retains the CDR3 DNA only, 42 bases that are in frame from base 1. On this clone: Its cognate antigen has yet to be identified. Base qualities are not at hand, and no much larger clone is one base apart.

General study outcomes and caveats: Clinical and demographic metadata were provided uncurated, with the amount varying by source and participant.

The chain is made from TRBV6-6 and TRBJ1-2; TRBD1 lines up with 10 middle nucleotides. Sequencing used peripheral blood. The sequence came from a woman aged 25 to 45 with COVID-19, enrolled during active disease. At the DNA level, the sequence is TGTGCCAGCAGTTATGGACAGGGGGGATATGGCTACACCTTC. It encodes CASSYGQGGYGYTF.